The clone carrying this T cell receptor beta chain has ten or more counts. As yet, its antigen is unknown. Documented time point: patch test 1, 2 weeks after DPC sensitization. Treatment denoted: therapeutic diphenylcyclopropenone sensitization with weekly scalp DPC. The study enrolled 18 to 70-year-old alopecia patients suitable for DPC. The template was total RNA from unfractionated whole blood. During construction of the library, unique molecular identifiers were attached to individual cDNA molecules for quantitative, reproducible TCR counting. TCRdb re-called the RACE reads with MiXCR, one entry per CDR3 protein. The table includes approximately 100,000 distinct CDR3 sequences, approximately 10% detected once. Trimming pared 1 base from V and 7 bases from J, leaving 10 bases between. The germline V gene has CDR1 LGHDT and CDR2 YNNKEL (reference sequence). The CDR3 spans 14 residues. This sample is drawn from a study of human T cells and chemical hapten exposure.

Study-level points and caveats: Among expanded TCRs, significantly more large CDR3 similarity clusters formed than among controls.

The chain uses TRBV3-1 and TRBJ2-2; possibly TRBD2 for D (5 bases). Specimen: whole blood, collected in connection with sensitization to the hapten diphenylcyclopropenone (DPC). The source of this sequence is a woman aged 40 to 50 with alopecia areata. Some clones in this sample may be carry-over from other donors' samples. Here the CDR3 DNA reads TGTGCCAGCAGCCAAGGGCCGGCGGGCGGGGAGCTGTTTTTT. The encoded protein is CASSQGPAGGELFF.